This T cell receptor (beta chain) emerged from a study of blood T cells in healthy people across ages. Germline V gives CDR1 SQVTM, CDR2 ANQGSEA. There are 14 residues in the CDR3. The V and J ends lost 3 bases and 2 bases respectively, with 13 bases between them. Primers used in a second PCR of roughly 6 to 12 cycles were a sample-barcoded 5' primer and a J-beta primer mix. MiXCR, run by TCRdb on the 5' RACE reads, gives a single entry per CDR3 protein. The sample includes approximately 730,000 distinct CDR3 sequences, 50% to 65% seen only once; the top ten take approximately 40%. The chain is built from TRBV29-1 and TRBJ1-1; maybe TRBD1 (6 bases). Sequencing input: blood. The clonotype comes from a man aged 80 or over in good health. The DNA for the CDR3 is TGCAGCGTTGATTTACAGGGCCCCAACACTGAAGCTTTCTTT. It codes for CSVDLQGPNTEAFF.